This entry lists 30 T cell receptor beta chains sequenced from one sample in a study of T cell responses to AZD1222 COVID-19 vaccine (dated by TCRdb to 2020 to 2023). Libraries were constructed by the immunoSEQ multiplex PCR assay. Sourced from immuneACCESS, this table was stored by TCRdb with only in-frame sequences that have V and J called. A share of the clones is absent; for the studies checked, an unresolved V gene accounts for under half, and the remainder has no known explanation. The table for this sample lists some 140,000 clones; about 90% of them were counted only once. About 5.5% of the sample is held by the ten biggest clonotypes. This sample's time point label indicates: baseline before first vaccination. The sequencing here drew on peripheral blood, taken on day 0 of AZD1222 vaccination. All receptors derive from an adult in good health.

This chain joins TRBV24-1 and TRBJ1-5; D remains unclear. The germline V gene has CDR1 KGHDR and CDR2 SFDVKD. V was cut by 4 bases and J by 0 bases, with 6 bases left in between. The CDR3 runs 14 residues. The CDR3 here is CATSELNSNQPQHF. In DNA form, the CDR3 reads TGTGCCACCAGTGAGTTGAATAGCAATCAGCCCCAGCATTTT.

The chain has TRBV3-1 (or the pseudogene TRBV3-2) and TRBJ2-7; maybe TRBD1 (5 bases). The ends were cut back, 0 bases at V and 3 bases at J, with 6 bases in the middle. The V gene's germline CDR1 is LGHDT and CDR2 YNNKEL (reference sequence). The CDR3 has 13 residues. The CDR3: CASSQETGYEQYF. In DNA form, the CDR3 reads TGTGCCAGCAGCCAAGAAACAGGCTACGAGCAGTACTTC.

The chain carries TRBV18 and TRBJ2-5, with D uncertain. Germline V lookup: CDR1 KGHSH, CDR2 LQKENI. V lost 3 bases, J lost 2 bases, and 7 bases lay in between. The CDR3 extends over 13 amino acids. CDR3 residues: CASSPGRQETQYF. CDR3 nucleotide sequence: TGTGCCAGCTCACCTGGAAGACAAGAGACCCAGTACTTC.

V is TRBV10-3 and J is TRBJ2-7; D remains ambiguous. Trimming took 0 bases from V and 3 from J, leaving 9 bases between them. The V gene's germline CDR1 is ENHRY and CDR2 SYGVKD. This CDR3 region has 14 residues. The CDR3 region has the DNA TGTGCCATCAGTGAGTCGATCCGTATCTACGAGCAGTACTTC. Translated: CAISESIRIYEQYF.

The CDR3 protein is CASSLLLIAGAYTEAFF. The CDR3 DNA reads as TGTGCCAGCAGTTTATTATTAATAGCGGGGGCGTACACTGAAGCTTTCTTT. This chain connects TRBV28 to TRBJ1-1; a weak D match, TRBD1 (6 bases). V was clipped by 1 base and J by 3 bases, with 18 bases between them. Germline values: CDR1 MDHEN, CDR2 SYDVKM. The CDR3 covers 17 residues.

V gene TRBV28 combines with J gene TRBJ2-7; D gene unclear. Trimming removed 2 bases at V and 3 bases at J, with 2 bases between. In germline, CDR1 is MDHEN, CDR2 SYDVKM. This CDR3 spans 11 amino acids. The CDR3 protein is CASSLNYEQYF. CDR3 coding DNA: TGTGCCAGCAGTTTAAACTACGAGCAGTACTTC.

In the case of this clone: Sequence at one end of the junction differs from germline and may be a read error. The CDR3 is CASRTDGMNAEAFF. CDR3 nucleotide sequence: TGTGCCAGTAGGACGGACGGGATGAACGCTGAAGCTTTCTTT. The chain uses TRBV19 and TRBJ1-1; no reliable D call. Germline CDR1 reads LNHDA; CDR2 reads SQIVND (reference sequence). The CDR3 consists of 14 residues.

The genes are TRBV28 and TRBJ1-4; 7 positions match TRBD1. Germline V gives CDR1 MDHEN, CDR2 SYDVKM. The CDR3 spans 13 residues. J gave up 8 bases and V 6 bases, and 6 bases lay outside the gene matches. CDR3 sequence: CASRVPGQEKLFF. CDR3 coding DNA: TGTGCCAGCAGAGTCCCGGGACAGGAAAAACTGTTTTTT.

The genes are TRBV11-2 and TRBJ1-6, with D unresolved. Deletions cut 5 bases from V and 11 bases from J, with 19 bases between. The CDR3 runs to 15 residues. The germline gives CDR1 SGHAT, CDR2 FQNNGV. The CDR3 here is CASSPPGRLGTPLHF. For the CDR3, the DNA is TGTGCCAGCAGCCCCCCCGGGCGCCTCGGGACACCCCTCCACTTT.

The chain recombines TRBV4-2 with TRBJ1-2; possible D gene TRBD1, 6 bases. Germline CDR1 is LGHNA and CDR2 is YNFKEQ. This CDR3 is 15 amino acids long. V lost 0 bases to trimming and J lost 0 bases, with 8 bases between them. The CDR3 loop is CASSQDTGPNYGYTF. CDR3 bases: TGTGCCAGCAGCCAAGATACAGGGCCTAACTATGGCTACACCTTC.

V and J are TRBV19 and TRBJ1-2; no clear D gene. Trimming removed 6 bases at V and 4 bases at J, with 15 bases between. CDR1 is LNHDA and CDR2 is SQIVND in the germline V gene (reference sequence). CDR3 length: 14 residues. CDR3 sequence reads: CASSPDERGYGYTF. DNA of the CDR3: TGTGCCAGTAGCCCCGATGAGCGGGGCTATGGCTACACCTTC.

The genes are TRBV6-5 and TRBJ2-1; D is tentatively TRBD1 or TRBD2 (5 bases each). Trimming took 5 bases from V and 2 from J, leaving 13 bases between them. The length of the CDR3 is 15 residues. Germline CDR1 is MNHEY and CDR2 is SVGAGI. The CDR3 region is CASSRSGTPYNEQFF. The CDR3, as DNA: TGTGCCAGCAGTCGGTCCGGGACCCCCTACAATGAGCAGTTCTTC.

This rearrangement joins TRBV6-6 to TRBJ1-5, with D perhaps matching TRBD1 (6 bases). Trimming left V 6 bases short and J 2 bases short, with 17 bases between. The CDR3 totals 16 residues. CDR1 and CDR2 from the germline V gene are MNHNY and SVGAGI (reference sequence). CDR3 residues: CASRYVAGQGNQPQHF. As DNA, the CDR3 is TGTGCCAGCAGATATGTGGCGGGACAAGGCAATCAGCCCCAGCATTTT.

This rearrangement joins TRBV20-1 to TRBJ2-5; no reliable D call. Germline assignment: CDR1 DFQATT and CDR2 SNEGSKA (reference sequence). With 3 bases removed from V and 2 bases from J, the gap between germline ends came to 1 base. CDR3 length: 10 residues. In nucleotides, the CDR3 is TGCAGTGCTAGTCAAGAGACCCAGTACTTC. It translates to CSASQETQYF.

In nucleotides, the CDR3 is TGTGCCAGCACCCCTTCCGTCCGGGGAAATTCACCCCTCCACTTT. Translation gives CASTPSVRGNSPLHF. This chain uses TRBV6-5 with TRBJ1-6; no definite D call. The CDR3 extends over 15 amino acids. CDR1 is MNHEY, CDR2 SVGAGI, per germline. V was trimmed by 7 bases and J by 7 bases, leaving 17 bases between them.

This rearrangement joins TRBV6-1 to TRBJ1-2; possible D gene TRBD1, 5 bases. V lost 3 bases, J lost 7 bases, and 18 bases lay in between. The length of the CDR3 is 15 residues. CDR1 is MNHNS and CDR2 is SASEGT in the germline V gene. CDR3 loop: CASSDMTASLAGYTF. For the CDR3, the DNA is TGTGCCAGCAGTGACATGACAGCTTCACTCGCTGGCTACACCTTC.

This chain joins TRBV6-5 and TRBJ1-6; the match to TRBD1 covers 7 bases. With V trimmed by 7 bases and J by 10 bases, 13 bases remained unmatched. Per the germline V gene, CDR1 is MNHEY and CDR2 is SVGAGI. The CDR3 covers 15 residues. CDR3 protein: CASMLRQGIDSPLHF. CDR3 DNA sequence: TGTGCCAGCATGTTGCGACAGGGAATAGACTCACCCCTCCACTTT.

The rearrangement uses TRBV5-6 and TRBJ1-4, with 7 bases identical to TRBD1. The CDR3 has 13 amino acids. Germline V gene lookup returns CDR1 SGHDT and CDR2 YYEEEE. J was trimmed by 10 bases and V by 4 bases; bases with no gene match: 7. CDR3 DNA: TGTGCCAGCAGCGAGACACAGGGGATAAAACTGTTTTTT. Amino acids: CASSETQGIKLFF.

CDR3 in DNA: TGTGCCAGCAGCCCCGCCCCCGGGCAGTACTATGGCTACACCTTC. Residues: CASSPAPGQYYGYTF. The V call is TRBV7-2, the J call TRBJ1-2; no clear D. CDR1 is SGHTA and CDR2 is FQGNSA in the germline V gene. This CDR3 contains 15 residues. Deletions cut 5 bases from V and 3 bases from J, with 16 bases between.

The chain couples TRBV11-3 to TRBJ2-3, with D uncertain. CDR3 length equals 14 residues. V lost 5 bases to trimming and J lost 1 base, with 10 bases between them. Germline V CDR1 and CDR2: SGHNT, YENEEA. CDR3 nucleotides: TGTGCCAGCAGCACCCCAGGAGGCACAGATACGCAGTATTTT. It is translated as CASSTPGGTDTQYF.

The chain is built from TRBV4-2 and TRBJ2-3, with unresolved D. Germline lookup yields CDR1 LGHNA and CDR2 YNFKEQ. The CDR3 is made up of 13 amino acids. Trimming stripped 1 base from V and 3 bases from J, with 5 bases between. The CDR3, as DNA: TGTGCCAGCAGCCAAGCTCAAACAGATACGCAGTATTTT. Translation gives CASSQAQTDTQYF.

The chain joins TRBV9 to TRBJ1-4; D is perhaps TRBD1 (5 bases). The CDR3 has 12 residues. Germline V gene lookup returns CDR1 SGDLS and CDR2 YYNGEE. Trimming left V 5 bases short and J 7 bases short, with 9 bases between. CDR3 in DNA: TGTGCCAGCAGTCCAGGGAGTGAAAAACTGTTTTTT. Protein product: CASSPGSEKLFF.

CDR3 region: CARRPAGFRGHTEAFF. DNA for the CDR3: TGTGCCAGAAGACCCGCGGGGTTTAGGGGGCACACTGAAGCTTTCTTT. The chain is built from TRBV5-3 and TRBJ1-1, with 7 bases identical to TRBD1. TRBV5-3 is reported as an ORF; its role is uncertain. V shed 5 bases, J shed 3 bases, and the junction held 13 bases outside the gene matches. The CDR3 is 16 amino acids.

V and J are TRBV4-2 and TRBJ2-3; 12 positions match TRBD2. This CDR3 comprises 17 residues. V shed 0 bases and J 6 bases; nucleotides not matched to a gene: 7. CDR1 LGHNA and CDR2 YNFKEQ come from the germline V gene. The CDR3 DNA sequence: TGTGCCAGCAGCCAAGATATGGCTAGCGGGAGGGGGGATACGCAGTATTTT. It specifies CASSQDMASGRGDTQYF.

V and J are TRBV11-2 and TRBJ1-1, with D tentatively TRBD1 (5 bases). Germline CDR1 and CDR2: SGHAT and FQNNGV. Trimming removed 4 bases at V and 0 bases at J, with 21 bases between. The length of the CDR3 is 18 residues. The CDR3 loop is CASSSRRGGRAMNTEAFF. DNA for the CDR3: TGTGCCAGCAGCTCACGACGCGGGGGACGGGCGATGAACACTGAAGCTTTCTTT.

This clone was picked up a small number of times. The V call is TRBV11-2, the J call TRBJ1-3; perhaps TRBD1 as D (6 bases). CDR1 and CDR2 (germline): SGHAT, FQNNGV. The V gene lost 5 bases and the J gene lost 4 bases, with 9 bases spanning the gap. The CDR3 is made up of 13 amino acids. The CDR3 sequence is CASSPDRGNTIYF. As DNA, the CDR3 is TGTGCCAGCAGCCCCGACAGGGGAAACACCATATATTTT.

This clone was counted a single time. The gene calls are TRBV5-5 and TRBJ1-2; no reliable D call. Trimming left V 0 bases short and J 2 bases short, with 8 bases between. Germline V lookup: CDR1 SGHKS, CDR2 YYEKEE (reference sequence). The CDR3 is 14 residues long. Here the CDR3 reads CASSLAGPNYGYTF. CDR3 sequence (DNA): TGTGCCAGCAGCTTGGCTGGACCCAACTATGGCTACACCTTC.

The genes are TRBV9 and TRBJ1-1; 8 nucleotides agree with TRBD1. Losses at the gene ends were 3 bases for V and 4 bases for J; bases not matched to a gene: 8. Germline values: CDR1 SGDLS, CDR2 YYNGEE. The CDR3 is 15 residues long. CDR3 DNA: TGTGCCAGCAGCGCCCCCCGCACAGGGGGCACTGAAGCTTTCTTT. Amino acids: CASSAPRTGGTEAFF.

The rearrangement links TRBV7-9 to TRBJ1-4; D not certain. Germline CDR1 SEHNR, CDR2 FQNEAQ (reference sequence). The CDR3 is made up of 14 amino acids. V was pared by 3 bases and J by 8 bases, with 13 bases between. The CDR3 DNA sequence: TGTGCCAGCAGCTTTCCCTCCGGTGGCGAAAAACTGTTTTTT. Amino acids: CASSFPSGGEKLFF.

J is TRBJ2-2 and V is TRBV28; D is unresolved. Looked up from germline, CDR1 is MDHEN and CDR2 is SYDVKM. The length of the CDR3 is 16 residues. The V end was cut by 1 base, the J end by 0 bases, with 9 bases between. CDR3 residues: CASSLSTPANTGELFF. The CDR3 bases are TGTGCCAGCAGTTTATCTACACCCGCGAACACCGGGGAGCTGTTTTTT.